The clone carrying this T cell receptor (beta chain) appeared a few times. The antigen is not known. The record originates from a study of T cells in Graves' hyperthyroidism and ophthalmopathy. The CDR3 contains 16 residues. CDR1 is MNHEY and CDR2 is SVGEGT in the germline V gene. The germline V and J ends were trimmed by 7 bases and 2 bases, with 19 bases remaining between them. The TCR beta CDR3 regions underwent amplification using RNA transcripts as the source. First-round RT-PCR with HTBI primers amplified the TCR CDR3 region. A single record per CDR3 protein comes from TCRdb applying MiXCR to the multiplex PCR reads. The sample comprises 200,000 to 250,000 distinct CDR3 sequences, roughly 15% of which are singletons, and around 50% rests with the top ten. Study observations and caveats: Onset of ophthalmopathy came a median roughly 6 months after the model predicted it. Researchers found most expanded thyroid clonotypes above 0.001 in blood as well.

This receptor was identified in a man aged 50 to 60 with Graves' hyperthyroidism. Specimen: blood. The rearrangement links TRBV6-2 or TRBV6-3 to TRBJ2-3; D might be TRBD2 (6 bases). For the CDR3, the DNA is TGTGCCAGCACCCAAGGGACTGATAGGATCACAGATACGCAGTATTTT. It is translated as CASTQGTDRITDTQYF.